This section outlines one T cell receptor (beta chain) sequence together with its context. Its antigen is unknown. No much larger clone exists at a distance of one base, and base qualities are not known. These data belong to a study of blood T cell repertoires in COVID-19 (dated by TCRdb to about 2020). For the study in its entirety: Collaborator samples came from the United States, Italy and Spain and covered acute and convalescent phases of COVID-19. The material from the prospective study consisted of cDNA or gDNA derived from T cells, B-cell-depleted T cells, or PBMCs. Subjects who had been exposed to COVID-19, were actively infected with it, or had recovered from it provided the deeply sampled blood TCRbeta repertoires that made up the dataset. A freely available public database, intended as a resource for researchers studying the immune response to SARS-CoV-2, is where the repertoires were released. The samples were drawn from the first 160 participants of the ongoing ImmuneRACE study and from more than 1,000 subjects provided by 6 global collaborators. A de-identified subject ID, COVID-19 status, age in years and sex were almost always included in the sample metadata. Where HLA class I and class II types were available, the types were taken from metadata supplied by the sample provider, not from assay-based typing. The paper as a whole reports these results and caveats: The amount of clinical and demographic metadata varied by source and participant and was provided uncurated.

Reading from cysteine to phenylalanine, the CDR3 counts 14 amino acids. Here the CDR3 DNA is all that survives: 42 bases in frame from base 1. The germline V gene specifies MNHEY as CDR1 and SVGAGI as CDR2. V loses 7 bases at its end and J loses 12 bases; junction bases beyond the gene matches: 18. TCRbeta CDR3 regions were amplified from genomic DNA using the immunoSEQ Assay, a bias-controlled multiplex PCR. The authors' pipeline ran thus. Within the assay, amplification of reference gene primers was used to estimate how many nucleated cells each sample contained. To quantify the absolute abundance of each unique TCRbeta CDR3 rearrangement, sequence reads were collapsed and filtered. For each sample, productive Simpson clonality was calculated as the square root of Simpson's diversity index over productive rearrangements. Imported from immuneACCESS, the table was reduced by TCRdb to in-frame sequences with V and J called. These copies leave out some clones; in studies compared against another copy, an unresolved V gene accounts for under half, and the cause of the remainder is not known. V and J calls plus clone size are reproduced from that table; the DNA served to infer D and trimming. The sample table lists under 200,000 clones, 88% of them with a count of one. Approximately 6.6% of the sample is in the top ten clones.

Participants in the prospective study were enrolled through a virtual design, were aged roughly 18 to 90 years, and lived in roughly 24 United States geographic areas. Cohort assignment in the prospective study relied on participant-reported clinical history from a screening survey and a study questionnaire. ImmuneRACE Cohort 3 recovered participants were defined by two consecutive negative NP/OP PCR tests, healthcare professional clearance, or symptom resolution. Mobile phlebotomists in the prospective study collected whole blood, serum and a nasopharyngeal or oropharyngeal swab from every participant. Additional blood draws and questionnaires over an approximately 2-month period could optionally be provided by prospective study participants. Prospective study blood samples were shipped either frozen or at room temperature before DNA extraction.

The chain employs TRBV6-5 and TRBJ2-7; 7 of the junction bases match TRBD1. The TCR originated in a woman between 50 and 59 years old who had recovered from COVID-19. The sequenced material came from PBMCs or T cells enriched from blood (not recorded which). The CDR3 has the sequence CASKTAGVPQGVYF. The DNA is TGTGCCAGCAAAACAGCAGGGGTCCCGCAGGGGGTGTACTTC.